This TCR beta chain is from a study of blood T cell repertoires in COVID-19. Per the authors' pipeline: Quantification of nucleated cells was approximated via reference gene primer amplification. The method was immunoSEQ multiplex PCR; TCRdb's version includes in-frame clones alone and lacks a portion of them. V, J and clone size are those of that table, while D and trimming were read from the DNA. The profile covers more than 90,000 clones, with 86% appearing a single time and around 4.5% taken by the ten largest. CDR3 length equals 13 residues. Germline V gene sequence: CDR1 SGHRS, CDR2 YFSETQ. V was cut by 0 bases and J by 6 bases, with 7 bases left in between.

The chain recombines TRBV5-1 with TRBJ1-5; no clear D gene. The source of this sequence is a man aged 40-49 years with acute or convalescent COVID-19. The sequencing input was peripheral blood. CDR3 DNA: TGCGCCAGCAGCTTGGAGTCCGGTCAGCCCCAGCATTTT. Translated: CASSLESGQPQHF.